The rows below give T cell receptor beta chains drawn from one sample of a study of response to subunit inactivated influenza vaccine. TCRdb re-called the RT-PCR reads with MiXCR, one entry per CDR3 protein. Among about 540,000 distinct CDR3 sequences listed, under 25% were seen once. These same records also appear under a second study, on T cells expressing NK-cell markers.

The source was CD4+ T cells sorted from PBMCs, collected 11 to 12 days after vaccination. Every receptor here comes from a man aged 50-59 years who received an inactivated influenza vaccine. CDR3s include the opening cysteine and the closing phenylalanine or tryptophan. Fields, in order: D gene, V gene, J gene, clone size, CDR3 protein, CDR3 DNA. A D gene is named only where the DNA matches it firmly. Clone size is stated in some rows and not others, as once, few, many or a class when expanded.

TRBD1	TRBV7-9	TRBJ2-1	NA	CASSSAGGSRGEQFF	TGTGCCAGCAGTTCCGCAGGGGGAAGCCGGGGTGAGCAGTTCTTC
NA	TRBV10-2	TRBJ2-5	NA	CASSPSRGQETQYF	TGCGCCAGCAGTCCCTCCAGGGGCCAAGAGACCCAGTACTTC
TRBD1	TRBV11-2	TRBJ2-1	NA	CASSFVRGSDEQFF	TGTGCCAGCAGCTTTGTCAGGGGGTCGGATGAGCAGTTCTTC
NA	TRBV28	TRBJ1-2	NA	CASTPVNYGYTF	TGTGCCAGCACTCCTGTTAACTATGGCTACACCTTC
TRBD2	TRBV24-1	TRBJ2-1	NA	CATSDLRGRTDEQFF	TGTGCCACCAGTGATCTTCGCGGGAGAACAGATGAGCAGTTCTTC
NA	TRBV29-1	TRBJ2-5	NA	CSGGHRKETQYF	TGCAGCGGGGGACATAGAAAAGAGACCCAGTACTTC
NA	TRBV7-9	TRBJ1-1	few	CASSTRGEAAEAFF	TGTGCCAGCAGCACACGGGGGGAGGCCGCTGAAGCTTTCTTT
TRBD1	TRBV14	TRBJ2-5	NA	CASSQEGQGRLWETQYF	TGTGCCAGCAGCCAAGAGGGACAGGGTAGGCTGTGGGAGACCCAGTACTTC
TRBD1	TRBV7-2	TRBJ2-1	NA	CASSYRGHEQFF	TGTGCCAGCAGCTACAGGGGGCATGAGCAGTTCTTC
NA	TRBV12-3/TRBV12-4	TRBJ2-4	few	CASSLWLASAKNIQYF	TGTGCCAGCAGTTTATGGCTAGCGTCGGCCAAAAACATTCAGTACTTC
NA	TRBV29-1	TRBJ2-3	NA	CSVGQGGIHTDTQYF	TGCAGCGTCGGCCAGGGGGGGATACACACAGATACGCAGTATTTT
NA	TRBV30	TRBJ2-5	NA	CAWRGTQDLETQYF	TGTGCCTGGAGGGGGACACAGGACCTGGAGACCCAGTACTTC
TRBD1	TRBV7-8	TRBJ2-7	few	CASSIGQGPYEQYF	TGTGCCAGCAGCATAGGACAGGGCCCTTACGAGCAGTACTTC
TRBD2	TRBV10-3	TRBJ2-2	few	CAISGVRREGNTGELFF	TGTGCCATCAGTGGGGTACGACGGGAGGGGAACACCGGGGAGCTGTTTTTT
NA	TRBV10-2	TRBJ1-2	NA	CASSKITGSFGYTF	TGCGCCAGCAGTAAAATAACAGGGTCGTTCGGCTACACCTTC
TRBD2	TRBV3-1	TRBJ2-5	NA	CASSQDSGGAGETQYF	TGTGCCAGCAGCCAAGATAGCGGGGGGGCCGGTGAGACCCAGTACTTC
NA	TRBV30	TRBJ1-5	NA	CAWRKSGRSTPQHF	TGTGCCTGGAGGAAGAGCGGTAGGTCTACGCCCCAGCATTTT
NA	TRBV11-2	TRBJ1-2	NA	CASSRGGSYGYTF	TGTGCCAGCAGCCGAGGAGGGTCCTATGGCTACACCTTC
NA	TRBV5-1	TRBJ2-6	NA	CASLRGWMDSGANVLTF	TGCGCCAGCCTCCGGGGGTGGATGGACTCTGGGGCCAACGTCCTGACTTTC
NA	TRBV14	TRBJ2-1	NA	CASSLAVGSYNEQFF	TGTGCCAGCAGCCTAGCGGTCGGCTCCTACAATGAGCAGTTCTTC
TRBD1	TRBV6-2/TRBV6-3	TRBJ2-7	few	CASSWGQGTYEQYF	TGTGCCAGCAGTTGGGGACAGGGAACCTACGAGCAGTACTTC
NA	TRBV27	TRBJ2-2	NA	CASSFGLITGELFF	TGTGCCAGCAGTTTCGGGCTGATCACCGGGGAGCTGTTTTTT
TRBD2	TRBV27	TRBJ2-2	NA	CASSQRLAGGLGGELFF	TGTGCCAGCAGTCAACGACTAGCGGGGGGGCTTGGCGGGGAGCTGTTTTTT
NA	TRBV9	TRBJ2-1	few	CASSPHGVGEQFF	TGTGCCAGCAGCCCCCACGGAGTGGGTGAGCAGTTCTTC
NA	TRBV7-2	TRBJ2-2	few	CASSLDVSPISGELFF	TGTGCCAGCAGCTTAGACGTCTCCCCTATCTCCGGGGAGCTGTTTTTT
TRBD1	TRBV10-3	TRBJ2-2	few	CAISESGRGNTGELFF	TGTGCCATCAGTGAGTCGGGCAGGGGGAATACCGGGGAGCTGTTTTTT
NA	TRBV20-1	TRBJ2-5	NA	CSPHRGGETQYF	TGCAGCCCTCACCGGGGTGGAGAGACCCAGTACTTC